This T cell receptor beta chain was retrieved from a study of shared clonotypes between healthy human individuals. The ends lost 1 base at V and 6 bases at J; junction bases unmatched: 6. The length of the CDR3 is 13 residues. Germline CDR1 is GTSNPN and CDR2 is SVGIG (reference sequence). Points from the study as a whole: Approximately 5% was the fraction of naive CD4 clonotypes found shared across a few donors.

Every immunoSEQ plate was one replicate of a subset's evenly spread DNA. Template for every sorted-subset replicate PCR totaled approximately 0.2 ug DNA, approximately 30,000 T cell genomes. The protocol was immunoSEQ multiplex PCR, while the TCRdb copy is restricted to in-frame clones and leaves out a portion. The sample shows 600,000 to 700,000 clones, 55% to 85% of them seen only once. This clone has only a few counts. Its antigen is as yet unknown. Input material: memory CD4+ T cells sorted from blood. The subset here: CD45RA-negative fraction. The gene calls are TRBV30 and TRBJ2-7; 7 positions agree with TRBD2. This clonotype was sampled from a woman in her 30s in good health. CDR3 sequence reads: CAWSGTSRSEQYF. As DNA, the CDR3 is TGTGCCTGGAGTGGGACTAGTCGCTCCGAGCAGTACTTC.